These 21 T cell receptor beta chains came from one sample sequenced in a study of shared clonotypes between healthy human individuals. Repertoires were generated with immunoSEQ multiplex PCR, while TCRdb's copy carries only in-frame clones and drops some. The data show hundreds of thousands of clones, 92% seen once. Naive CD8 cells comprised CD45RO-negative, CCR7-positively selected cells, excluding terminally differentiated effector memory CD45RA+ cells. Source material: naive CD8+ T cells sorted from blood. The receptors come from a man in his thirties or forties in good health.

The chain is built from TRBV10-3 and TRBJ2-7; possible D gene TRBD1, 5 bases. The CDR3 sequence is 16 residues long. Germline CDR1 is ENHRY and CDR2 is SYGVKD. Deletions cut 6 bases from V and 0 bases from J, with 18 bases between. CDR3 coding DNA: TGTGCCATCAGGGGGATCGTGGGGCAGATCTCCTACGAGCAGTACTTC. This encodes CAIRGIVGQISYEQYF.

This clone occurred once. As DNA, the CDR3 is TGTGCCAGCAGTGCCGGGACAGGGAGCAACCTGGGGCCCCAGCATTTT. This gives the protein CASSAGTGSNLGPQHF. The V and J genes are TRBV6-1 and TRBJ1-5; the match to TRBD1 covers 9 bases. J gave up 9 bases and V 4 bases, and 13 bases lay outside the gene matches. This CDR3 comprises 16 residues. The V gene's germline CDR1 is MNHNS and CDR2 SASEGT.

The chain couples TRBV9 to TRBJ2-3; 12 bases fit TRBD2. This CDR3 is built from 18 residues. The germline V gene encodes CDR1 SGDLS and CDR2 YYNGEE. Losses at the gene ends were 3 bases for V and 0 bases for J; bases not matched to a gene: 8. The CDR3 protein is CASSDGLAGLTSTDTQYF. CDR3 nucleotides: TGTGCCAGCAGCGATGGACTAGCGGGGCTAACTAGCACAGATACGCAGTATTTT.

The chain uses TRBV11-2 and TRBJ2-7, with a tentative D call TRBD2 (5 bases). Trimming left V 6 bases short and J 4 bases short, with 16 bases between. The germline gives CDR1 SGHAT, CDR2 FQNNGV. The CDR3 length is 14 residues. The CDR3 is CASRSGNGKYEQYF. The CDR3 DNA reads as TGTGCCAGCAGGTCCGGGAACGGGAAGTACGAGCAGTACTTC.

This rearrangement joins TRBV10-2 to TRBJ2-7; the match to TRBD2 covers 13 bases. The germline CDR1 and CDR2 sequences are WSHSY and SAAADI. The CDR3 is 14 residues long. After removal of 6 bases from V and 3 bases from J, the junction contained 2 bases not matched to a gene. The CDR3 region is CASRGLAGVYEQYF. In DNA, the CDR3 is TGCGCCAGCAGAGGACTAGCGGGAGTCTACGAGCAGTACTTC.

This sequence joins TRBV6-6 and TRBJ2-1; 8 positions agree with TRBD2. V lost 4 bases to trimming and J lost 9 bases; unmatched junction nucleotides: 8. The germline gives CDR1 MNHNY, CDR2 SVGAGI (reference sequence). The length of the CDR3 is 14 residues. CDR3 in DNA: TGTGCCAGCAGTTCGGTTTGGACTAGCATTGAGCAGTTCTTC. This codes for CASSSVWTSIEQFF.

This chain connects TRBV10-2 to TRBJ2-5, with D possibly matching TRBD2 (5 bases). The CDR3 covers 14 residues. CDR1 is WSHSY and CDR2 is SAAADI in the germline V gene. With 6 bases removed from V and 1 base from J, the gap between germline ends came to 12 bases. In DNA form, the CDR3 reads TGCGCCAGCAGGAGGGAAGCGGTCCAAGAGACCCAGTACTTC. The encoded protein is CASRREAVQETQYF.

This CDR3 reads CAWSEDRASYNEQFF. The CDR3 DNA follows: TGTGCCTGGAGTGAGGACAGGGCCTCCTACAATGAGCAGTTCTTC. V usage is TRBV30 and J usage is TRBJ2-1, with 8 bases lining up with TRBD1. Germline V gives CDR1 GTSNPN, CDR2 SVGIG (reference sequence). The V and J ends lost 1 base and 0 bases, in that order; junction bases with no gene match: 2. The CDR3 totals 15 residues.

This chain links TRBV7-9 with TRBJ2-1; 8 bases map to TRBD1. V trimming: 5 bases; J trimming: 5 bases; junction bases outside the gene matches: 11. The V gene's germline CDR1 is SEHNR and CDR2 FQNEAQ (reference sequence). The CDR3 totals 16 residues. This CDR3 reads CASSLLGTGGHNEQFF. The CDR3 DNA sequence: TGTGCCAGCAGCCTACTCGGGACAGGAGGTCACAATGAGCAGTTCTTC.

The V call is TRBV5-6, the J call TRBJ2-7; no reliable D call. V was trimmed by 1 base and J by 1 base, leaving 6 bases between them. There are 13 residues in the CDR3. The germline gives CDR1 SGHDT, CDR2 YYEEEE. DNA for the CDR3: TGTGCCAGCAGCTTGTTTTCTTCCTACGAGCAGTACTTC. It yields the protein CASSLFSSYEQYF. Complete variable domain (other parts from reference TRBV5-6 and TRBJ2-7): DAGVTQSPTHLIKTRGQQVTLRCSPKSGHDTVSWYQQALGQGPQFIFQYYEEEERQRGNFPDRFSGHQFPNYSSELNVNALLLGDSALYLCASSLFSSYEQYFGPGTRLTVT.

This chain's CDR3 is CATGTSGARTDTQYF. CDR3 nucleotides: TGTGCCACGGGGACTAGCGGGGCCCGCACAGATACGCAGTATTTT. V is TRBV10-3 and J is TRBJ2-3, with 13 bases fitting TRBD2. The ends lost 10 bases at V and 1 base at J; junction bases unmatched: 5. The V gene's germline CDR1 is ENHRY and CDR2 SYGVKD. The CDR3 covers 15 residues.

This chain connects TRBV5-1 to TRBJ2-7; D is possibly TRBD1 or TRBD2 (6 bases each). Germline V gives CDR1 SGHRS, CDR2 YFSETQ. This CDR3 is 13 amino acids long. Trimming cost V 1 base and J 7 bases, with 12 bases left between them. CDR3 bases: TGCGCCAGCAGCTTGTGGGGGGCGGGAGAGCAGTACTTC. Translating it yields CASSLWGAGEQYF.

This chain links TRBV7-9 with TRBJ2-7; D might be TRBD1 or TRBD2, each matching 6 bases. CDR1 and CDR2 from the germline V gene are SEHNR and FQNEAQ (reference sequence). The CDR3 contains 15 residues. Trimming left V 5 bases short and J 2 bases short, with 16 bases between. CDR3 residues: CASSRGLEDTYEQYF. CDR3 DNA sequence: TGTGCCAGCAGCCGGGGGCTAGAAGATACCTACGAGCAGTACTTC.

This chain links TRBV28 with TRBJ2-2; D tentatively reads TRBD1 or TRBD2 (5 bases each). Germline CDR1 MDHEN, CDR2 SYDVKM. The V gene lost 7 bases and the J gene lost 7 bases, with 16 bases spanning the gap. The CDR3 has 14 amino acids. In nucleotides, the CDR3 is TGTGCCAGCACCCCGACGGGGACGGGCGGGGAGCTGTTTTTT. Residues: CASTPTGTGGELFF.

This chain connects TRBV11-2 to TRBJ2-7, with D tentatively TRBD2 (6 bases). The CDR3 runs 15 residues. In germline, CDR1 is SGHAT, CDR2 FQNNGV. Deletions cut 4 bases from V and 0 bases from J, with 13 bases between. CDR3 protein: CASSSGTGYSYEQYF. CDR3 coding DNA: TGTGCCAGCAGCTCCGGGACTGGATACTCCTACGAGCAGTACTTC.

The chain is built from TRBV7-9 and TRBJ2-7; 12 bases map to TRBD2. With V trimmed by 5 bases and J by 0 bases, 8 bases remained unmatched. This CDR3 spans 17 amino acids. CDR1 and CDR2 from the germline V gene are SEHNR and FQNEAQ (reference sequence). The CDR3 coding sequence is TGTGCCAGCAGCCTGACTAGCGGGAGCCGAGCCTCCTACGAGCAGTACTTC. Translation gives CASSLTSGSRASYEQYF.

V gene TRBV15 combines with J gene TRBJ2-5; D possibly matches TRBD1 or TRBD2 (6 bases each). The CDR3 is made up of 15 amino acids. Per germline, CDR1 LNHNV and CDR2 YYDKDF (reference sequence). The V gene lost 4 bases and the J gene lost 2 bases, with 14 bases spanning the gap. CDR3 region: CATSNGRGTQETQYF. The CDR3 nucleotides read TGTGCCACCAGCAATGGACGCGGGACACAAGAGACCCAGTACTTC.

The gene calls are TRBV29-1 and TRBJ1-2, with D perhaps matching TRBD1 (5 bases). V lost 0 bases and J 5 bases, leaving 10 bases between the germline ends. CDR3 length equals 13 residues. Germline V gene data show CDR1 as SQVTM and CDR2 as ANQGSEA. The CDR3 bases are TGCAGCGTTGAAGAGGGTAGGGGTTATGGCTACACCTTC. As protein: CSVEEGRGYGYTF.

The chain uses TRBV15 and TRBJ2-3; 8 bases line up with TRBD2. V shed 1 base, J shed 1 base, and the junction held 1 base outside the gene matches. The germline V gene has CDR1 LNHNV and CDR2 YYDKDF (reference sequence). The CDR3 sequence is 15 residues long. The CDR3 region has the DNA TGTGCCACCAGCAGAGTGACTAGCGGCACAGATACGCAGTATTTT. Its translation: CATSRVTSGTDTQYF.

This chain links TRBV2 with TRBJ2-1; D is undetermined. The CDR3 length is 13 residues. The V end lost 3 bases, the J end lost 7 bases, and 10 bases lay between the germline ends. Germline assignment: CDR1 SNHLY and CDR2 FYNNEI. As DNA, the CDR3 is TGTGCCAGCAGTGATAGTATTTTGAATGAGCAGTTCTTC. Translation: CASSDSILNEQFF.

This sequence joins TRBV11-2 and TRBJ2-2; D remains unclear. Per the germline V gene, CDR1 is SGHAT and CDR2 is FQNNGV. V lost 0 bases and J lost 0, with 5 bases in between. This CDR3 has 15 residues. CDR3 bases: TGTGCCAGCAGCTTAGAGGGTGCGAACACCGGGGAGCTGTTTTTT. It codes for CASSLEGANTGELFF.